Below, 10 T cell receptor beta chains from the same sample are listed, as sequenced in a study of OX40 agonist ivuxolimab in advanced cancers. The assay was immunoSEQ multiplex PCR, and TCRdb's table has in-frame clones only and misses some. Among roughly 63,000 clones, roughly 89% were seen once, and the ten largest hold 12%. The material sequenced was CD4+ or CD8+ T cells sorted from blood, taken in a trial of the OX40 agonist ivuxolimab. The receptors here all came from an adult with an advanced solid tumor such as melanoma, head and neck, liver or kidney cancer.

A word on this clone: Within the sample, other DNA sequences also encode this same CDR3. The chain couples TRBV19 to TRBJ2-7; 8 positions match TRBD1. The CDR3 is 14 residues long. With V trimmed by 5 bases and J by 3 bases, 6 bases remained unmatched. The germline V gene has CDR1 LNHDA and CDR2 SQIVND (reference sequence). Here the CDR3 reads CASSPGTGDYEQYF. The CDR3 coding sequence is TGTGCCAGTAGTCCTGGGACAGGTGACTACGAGCAGTACTTC.

The rearrangement uses TRBV19 and TRBJ2-7, with 7 nucleotides matching TRBD2. The CDR3 runs 14 residues. With V trimmed by 5 bases and J by 2 bases, 6 bases remained unmatched. From germline, CDR1 is LNHDA and CDR2 SQIVND (reference sequence). In DNA form, the CDR3 reads TGTGCCAGTAGTCCGCGGGACTACCCCTACGAGCAGTACTTC. This gives the protein CASSPRDYPYEQYF. Complete variable domain (other parts from reference TRBV19 and TRBJ2-7): DGGITQSPKYLFRKEGQNVTLSCEQNLNHDAMYWYRQDPGQGLRLIYYSQIVNDFQKGDIAEGYSVSREKKESFPLTVTSAQKNPTAFYLCASSPRDYPYEQYFGPGTRLTVT.

The rearrangement uses TRBV5-4 and TRBJ2-3, with D maybe TRBD2 (6 bases). Germline loops: CDR1 SGHNT, CDR2 YYREEE (reference sequence). V lost 1 base to trimming and J lost 2 bases, with 14 bases between them. This CDR3 has 16 amino acids. The DNA for the CDR3 is TGTGCCAGCAGCTTGCGTTCGGGGGACCACACAGATACGCAGTATTTT. Protein product: CASSLRSGDHTDTQYF.

This chain joins TRBV7-9 and TRBJ2-1; TRBD1 matches at 7 bases. Germline V gene lookup returns CDR1 SEHNR and CDR2 FQNEAQ (reference sequence). Trimming cost V 7 bases and J 7 bases; bases outside gene matches: 10. The CDR3 extends over 14 amino acids. This CDR3 reads CASTNDRVQNEQFF. Here the CDR3 DNA reads TGTGCCAGCACCAACGACAGGGTACAAAATGAGCAGTTCTTC.

This clone was seen once. The chain has TRBV7-9 and TRBJ2-1; a weak D match, TRBD2 (5 bases). V was pared by 5 bases and J by 8 bases, with 22 bases between. The CDR3 covers 16 residues. From germline, CDR1 is SEHNR and CDR2 FQNEAQ (reference sequence). The CDR3 loop reads CASSTSSGALGDEQFF. DNA for the CDR3: TGTGCCAGCAGCACCTCCTCGGGTGCCCTCGGGGATGAGCAGTTCTTC.

The DNA of the CDR3 is TGTGCCAGCAGTTTTGGACTAGAGAGCGCAGATACGCAGTATTTT. Translation: CASSFGLESADTQYF. The chain carries TRBV27 and TRBJ2-3; 7 nucleotides line up with TRBD2. The CDR3 is made up of 15 amino acids. Germline loops: CDR1 MNHEY, CDR2 SMNVEV (reference sequence). V trimming: 3 bases; J trimming: 4 bases; junction bases outside the gene matches: 7.

This chain uses TRBV18 with TRBJ2-5, with D unclear. The CDR3 runs to 13 residues. Trimming stripped 2 bases from V and 2 bases from J, with 6 bases between. Germline CDR1 and CDR2: KGHSH and LQKENI. The DNA of the CDR3 is TGTGCCAGCTCACCATCCCCTCAAGAGACCCAGTACTTC. It is translated as CASSPSPQETQYF.

The V and J genes are TRBV30 and TRBJ1-1; D uncertain. Per the germline V gene, CDR1 is GTSNPN and CDR2 is SVGIG (reference sequence). V was cut by 2 bases and J by 8 bases, with 9 bases left in between. The CDR3 spans 11 residues. CDR3 loop: CAWSNPPEAFF. CDR3 in DNA: TGTGCCTGGAGTAACCCCCCCGAAGCTTTCTTT.

This clone was recorded once. The chain uses TRBV15 and TRBJ2-7, with 7 positions matching TRBD2. CDR1 and CDR2 (germline): LNHNV, YYDKDF (reference sequence). The CDR3 spans 15 residues. The trim removed 8 bases at V and 5 bases at J, leaving 15 bases unmatched. The CDR3 sequence: CATGDAGGSSHEQYF. The DNA of the CDR3 is TGTGCCACCGGGGACGCCGGCGGGAGTTCCCACGAGCAGTACTTC.

This clone was observed a few times. The V and J genes are TRBV4-1 and TRBJ1-5; D gene unclear. This CDR3 contains 13 residues. The germline gives CDR1 MGHRA, CDR2 YSYEKL. Trimming left V 0 bases short and J 11 bases short, with 11 bases between. The CDR3 loop is CASSQDAGLTQHF. DNA of the CDR3: TGCGCCAGCAGCCAAGACGCGGGGTTGACCCAGCATTTT.